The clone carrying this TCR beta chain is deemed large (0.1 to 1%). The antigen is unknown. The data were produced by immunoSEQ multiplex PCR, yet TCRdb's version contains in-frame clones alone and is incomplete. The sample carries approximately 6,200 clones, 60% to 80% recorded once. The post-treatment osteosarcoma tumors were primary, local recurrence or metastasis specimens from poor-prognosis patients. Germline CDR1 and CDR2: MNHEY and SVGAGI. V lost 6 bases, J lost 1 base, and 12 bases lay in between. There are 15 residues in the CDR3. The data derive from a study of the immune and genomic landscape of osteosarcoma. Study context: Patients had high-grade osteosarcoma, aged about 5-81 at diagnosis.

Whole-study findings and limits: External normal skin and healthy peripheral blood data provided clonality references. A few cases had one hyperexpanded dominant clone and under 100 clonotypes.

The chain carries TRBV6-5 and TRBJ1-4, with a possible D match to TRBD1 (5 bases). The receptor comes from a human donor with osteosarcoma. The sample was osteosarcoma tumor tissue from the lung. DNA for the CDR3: TGTGCCAGCAGCAGGGAGGGAGGAACTAATGAAAAACTGTTTTTT. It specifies CASSREGGTNEKLFF.